This T cell receptor (beta chain) was recovered during a study of cytomegalovirus exposure and HLA in healthy donors. Regarding the study as a whole: V- and J-gene trimming of TCR beta was linked (in a later analysis) to a missense DCLRE1C variant. Generally TCR sequences proved uncommon, though certain public TCRs appeared in numerous donors. Exclusion as indistinguishable affected some V segments, including TRBV6-2 and TRBV6-3. For most TCR beta V segments, an earlier analysis put the productive rate at about 87% or about 30% of the time.

Germline CDR1 is LGHNT and CDR2 is FRNRAP. This CDR3 comprises 17 residues. Trimming stripped 0 bases from V and 7 bases from J, with 21 bases between. This clone was seen a handful of times. Its antigen is unidentified. The PCR made use of 60 Vbeta and 13 Jbeta primers. Here immunoSEQ multiplex PCR was the method, and the copy in TCRdb shows in-frame clones only, minus some. The sample comprises 140,000 or so clones, 70% to 85% of which are singletons, and less than 4% rests with the top ten. The sample was PBMCs. This receptor was taken from a male donor in good health and CMV-seronegative. J is TRBJ2-5 and V is TRBV12-5, with D perhaps TRBD2 (6 bases). The DNA for the CDR3 is TGTGCTAGTGGTTTGGTCCTCACGGGGGATCCTAAGAGGACCCAGTACTTC. Translating it yields CASGLVLTGDPKRTQYF.